The T cell receptor (beta chain) under discussion was sequenced for a study of T cells after yellow fever vaccination. Regarding the study as a whole: Booster samples showed a return of most primary-vaccination clones (roughly 96% CD4, approximately 85% CD8).

About this clonotype itself: As yet, its antigen is unknown.

Trimming stripped 2 bases from V and 5 bases from J, with 9 bases between. The CDR3 is 12 amino acids. Germline V gives CDR1 GTSNPN, CDR2 SVGIG (reference sequence). Using its own MiXCR run on the 5' RACE reads, TCRdb lists one record per CDR3 protein. The sample holds around 530,000 distinct CDR3 sequences; less than 20% are singletons and the top ten take approximately 15%. The chain combines TRBV30 with TRBJ2-5, with D unresolved. Material: PBMCs, obtained 4 to 6 days after the first yellow fever vaccination. The TCR was taken from a man younger than 35 who received the YFV17D yellow fever vaccine. The CDR3 DNA sequence: TGTGCCTGGAGTCGAGACCGGGAGACCCAGTACTTC. It translates to CAWSRDRETQYF.